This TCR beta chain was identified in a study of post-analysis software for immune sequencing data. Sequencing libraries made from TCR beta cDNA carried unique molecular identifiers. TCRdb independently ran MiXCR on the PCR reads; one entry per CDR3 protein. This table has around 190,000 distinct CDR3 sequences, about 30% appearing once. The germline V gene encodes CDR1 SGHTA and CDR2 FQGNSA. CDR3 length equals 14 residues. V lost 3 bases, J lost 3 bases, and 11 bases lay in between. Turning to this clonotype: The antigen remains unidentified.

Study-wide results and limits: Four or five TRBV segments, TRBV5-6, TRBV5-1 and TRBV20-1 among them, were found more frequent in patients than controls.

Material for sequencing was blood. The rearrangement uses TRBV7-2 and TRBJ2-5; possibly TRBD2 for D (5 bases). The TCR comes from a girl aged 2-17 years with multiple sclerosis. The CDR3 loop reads CASSFQRTKETQYF. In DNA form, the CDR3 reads TGTGCCAGCAGCTTCCAGCGGACGAAAGAGACCCAGTACTTC.